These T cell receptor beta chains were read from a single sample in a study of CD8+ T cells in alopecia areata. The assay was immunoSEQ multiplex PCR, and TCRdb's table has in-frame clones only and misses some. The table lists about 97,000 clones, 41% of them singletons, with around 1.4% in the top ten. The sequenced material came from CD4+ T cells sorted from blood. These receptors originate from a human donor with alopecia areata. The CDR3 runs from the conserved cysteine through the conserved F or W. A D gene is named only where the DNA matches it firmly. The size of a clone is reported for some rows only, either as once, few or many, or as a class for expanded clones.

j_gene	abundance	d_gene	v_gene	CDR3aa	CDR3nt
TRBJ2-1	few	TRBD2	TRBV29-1	CSVATSGRGNEQFF	TGCAGCGTAGCTACTAGCGGGCGAGGCAATGAGCAGTTCTTC
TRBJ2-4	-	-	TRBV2	CASSEGWPKNIQYF	TGTGCCAGCAGTGAGGGGTGGCCCAAAAACATTCAGTACTTC
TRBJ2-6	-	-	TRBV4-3	CASSQDISSGANVLTF	TGCGCCAGCAGCCAAGATATAAGCTCTGGGGCCAACGTCCTGACTTTC
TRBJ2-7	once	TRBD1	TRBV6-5	CASSYDRGGNYEQYF	TGTGCCAGCAGTTACGACAGGGGGGGAAACTACGAGCAGTACTTC
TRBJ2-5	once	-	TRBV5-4	CASSLGSRGTWETQYF	TGTGCCAGCAGCTTGGGATCCCGGGGGACGTGGGAGACCCAGTACTTC
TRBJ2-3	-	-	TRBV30	CAWSPADTQYF	TGTGCCTGGAGTCCAGCAGATACGCAGTATTTT
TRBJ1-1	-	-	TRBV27	CASSLIGGEAFF	TGTGCCAGCAGTTTGATCGGGGGAGAAGCTTTCTTT
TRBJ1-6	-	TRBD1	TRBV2	CASSEARGQGHSPLHF	TGTGCCAGCAGTGAAGCGAGGGGACAGGGACATTCACCCCTCCACTTT
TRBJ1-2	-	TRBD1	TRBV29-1	CSVDRQGAAGYTF	TGCAGCGTTGATAGACAGGGGGCGGCTGGCTACACCTTC
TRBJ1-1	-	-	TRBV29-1	CSVENNMNTEAFF	TGCAGCGTTGAAAACAACATGAACACTGAAGCTTTCTTT
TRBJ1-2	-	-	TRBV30	CAWSKGRDYGYTF	TGTGCCTGGAGTAAGGGGCGCGACTATGGCTACACCTTC
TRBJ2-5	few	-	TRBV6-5	CASSYGVGRFQETQYF	TGTGCCAGCAGTTACGGTGTCGGGCGCTTCCAAGAGACCCAGTACTTC
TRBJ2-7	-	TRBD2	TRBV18	CASSSGLAGAYEQYF	TGTGCCAGCTCCTCCGGACTAGCGGGAGCCTACGAGCAGTACTTC
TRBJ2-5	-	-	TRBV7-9	CASERTETQYF	TGTGCCAGCGAGCGGACGGAGACCCAGTACTTC
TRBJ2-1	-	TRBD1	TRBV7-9	CASSWPGQGTDGSYNEQFF	TGTGCCAGCAGCTGGCCGGGACAGGGGACAGACGGCTCCTACAATGAGCAGTTCTTC
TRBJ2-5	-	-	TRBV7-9	CASSLVGGLETQYF	TGTGCCAGCAGCTTAGTGGGGGGATTGGAGACCCAGTACTTC
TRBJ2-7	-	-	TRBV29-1	CSAKRQEQGEQYF	TGCAGCGCGAAAAGACAGGAACAAGGAGAGCAGTACTTC
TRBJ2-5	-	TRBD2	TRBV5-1	CASSLGLAGNIETQYF	TGCGCCAGCAGCTTGGGACTAGCGGGGAACATTGAGACCCAGTACTTC
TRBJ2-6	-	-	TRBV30	CAWSLRAGANVLTF	TGTGCCTGGAGTCTCAGGGCTGGGGCCAACGTCCTGACTTTC
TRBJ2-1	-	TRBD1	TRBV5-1	CASSPGGQYNEQFF	TGCGCCAGCAGCCCTGGGGGACAGTACAATGAGCAGTTCTTC
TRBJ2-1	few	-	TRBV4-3	CASSHLTTGGGDEQFF	TGCGCCAGCAGCCATTTGACGACGGGGGGCGGCGATGAGCAGTTCTTC
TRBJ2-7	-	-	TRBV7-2	CASSSPTGLGYEQYF	TGTGCCAGCAGCTCCCCAACAGGGTTGGGCTACGAGCAGTACTTC
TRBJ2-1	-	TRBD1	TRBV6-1	CASIQDRATYNEQFF	TGTGCCAGCATTCAAGACAGGGCGACATACAATGAGCAGTTCTTC